This entry lists 31 T cell receptor beta chains sequenced from one sample in a study of multiple sclerosis patients with progressive multifocal leukoencephalopathy. Only in-frame clones appear in the TCRdb table, and some are missing; sequencing was by immunoSEQ multiplex PCR. The sample lists approximately 27,000 clones, 70% to 90% occurring once. The time point is: before natalizumab initiation. Sample: PBMCs. The source of these receptors is a human donor with multiple sclerosis.

The V gene is TRBV9, the J gene TRBJ2-1; D possibly corresponds to TRBD2 (6 bases). Germline values: CDR1 SGDLS, CDR2 YYNGEE. The CDR3 length is 15 residues. The V end lost 3 bases, the J end lost 4 bases, and 14 bases lay between the germline ends. CDR3: CASSEGLRLYNEQFF. DNA for the CDR3: TGTGCCAGCAGCGAGGGACTGAGACTATACAATGAGCAGTTCTTC.

This chain uses TRBV7-9 with TRBJ1-6, with TRBD1 matching over 9 bases. The CDR3 totals 15 residues. Germline-derived CDR1 and CDR2 are SEHNR and FQNEAQ (reference sequence). The trim removed 5 bases at V and 7 bases at J, leaving 6 bases unmatched. CDR3 in amino acids: CASSLRTGDNSPLHF. The CDR3, as DNA: TGTGCCAGCAGCCTCCGGACAGGGGACAATTCACCCCTCCACTTT.

Only a few counts were recorded for this clone. The gene calls are TRBV6-4 and TRBJ2-2; 7 nucleotides align to TRBD2. Germline lookup yields CDR1 MRHNA and CDR2 SNTAGT. The CDR3 is 15 amino acids. Unmatched junction bases numbered 5, after V lost 3 bases and J lost 4 bases. The CDR3 protein is CASSEGGDGTGELFF. In DNA form, the CDR3 reads TGTGCCAGCAGTGAGGGGGGGGATGGCACCGGGGAGCTGTTTTTT.

V gene TRBV7-9 combines with J gene TRBJ1-5, with 7 bases that match TRBD1. The CDR3 contains 15 residues. The V gene end was trimmed by 3 bases and the J gene end by 4 bases; junction bases not matched to a gene: 6. Per germline, CDR1 SEHNR and CDR2 FQNEAQ (reference sequence). The DNA of the CDR3 is TGTGCCAGCAGCTTCGGGGACAGTCCTAATCAGCCCCAGCATTTT. As protein: CASSFGDSPNQPQHF.

V and J are TRBV25-1 and TRBJ2-7, with 8 bases matching TRBD1. The CDR3 spans 15 residues. Germline CDR1 and CDR2: MGHDK and SYGVNS. J gave up 3 bases and V 4 bases, and 8 bases lay outside the gene matches. The CDR3 DNA is TGTGCCAGCAGTGGACAGGGACAGGCTCTCTACGAGCAGTACTTC. This encodes CASSGQGQALYEQYF.

This sequence joins TRBV23-1 and TRBJ1-3; D ambiguous. TRBV23-1 is reported as an ORF; its role is uncertain. V gave up 11 bases and J gave up 0 bases, with 20 bases separating them. The CDR3 runs to 16 residues. CDR3 coding DNA: TGCGCCGGGATAGGAAACCGTAGGCTCTCTGGAAACACCATATATTTT. Amino acids: CAGIGNRRLSGNTIYF.

The genes are TRBV2 and TRBJ2-5; 7 bases line up with TRBD1. The J call is in doubt because the DNA end fits TRBJ2-7 better. The CDR3 has 15 residues. Germline V CDR1 and CDR2: SNHLY, FYNNEI. The DNA for the CDR3 is TGTGCCAGCAGTGGGGACAGTTTGAACTCCTACGAGCAGTACTTC. Its protein is CASSGDSLNSYEQYF.

The chain couples TRBV4-2 to TRBJ2-3; 12 bases are shared with TRBD2. Germline V CDR1 and CDR2: LGHNA, YNFKEQ. The length of the CDR3 is 16 residues. J gave up 7 bases and V 0 bases, and 5 bases lay outside the gene matches. CDR3 nucleotide sequence: TGTGCCAGCAGCCAAGAGCTAGCGGGGGGGCTCTATACGCAGTATTTT. Translation: CASSQELAGGLYTQYF.

This chain uses TRBV7-7 with TRBJ1-2; D gene ambiguous. In germline, CDR1 is SSHAT, CDR2 FNYEAQ (reference sequence). The CDR3 has 16 amino acids. Trimming shortened V by 3 bases and J by 7 bases, and 21 bases separated the two germline ends. The CDR3 region has the DNA TGTGCCAGCAGCTTCCCCGGACGGCTGCCTGGAAGTGGCTACACCTTC. This translates into CASSFPGRLPGSGYTF.

This rearrangement joins TRBV7-3 to TRBJ2-7; 7 nucleotides line up with TRBD1. Trimming at V came to 2 bases and at J to 0 bases, leaving 13 bases not matched to a gene. The CDR3 runs 18 residues. Germline values: CDR1 SGHTA, CDR2 FQGTGA. The chain's CDR3 is CASSLSPLTGSSSYEQYF. CDR3 DNA: TGTGCCAGCAGCTTATCCCCCCTGACAGGGTCCAGCTCCTACGAGCAGTACTTC.

On this clone: The same CDR3 can be traced to other DNA sequences in this sample. The chain employs TRBV27 and TRBJ2-7; 7 bases are a match to TRBD1. Germline V CDR1 and CDR2: MNHEY, SMNVEV (reference sequence). The ends lost 5 bases at V and 0 bases at J; junction bases unmatched: 1. This CDR3 is 13 amino acids long. Here the CDR3 reads CASSRQGSYEQYF. CDR3 sequence (DNA): TGTGCCAGCAGTCGACAGGGCTCCTACGAGCAGTACTTC.

This clone came up a few times. The gene calls are TRBV2 and TRBJ1-5, with D uncertain. Trimming stripped 4 bases from V and 7 bases from J, with 11 bases between. The germline V gene has CDR1 SNHLY and CDR2 FYNNEI. The length of the CDR3 is 13 residues. The CDR3 nucleotides read TGTGCCAGCAGTGTGTCCCTAGGACAGCCCCAGCATTTT. Protein: CASSVSLGQPQHF.

The rearrangement uses TRBV28 and TRBJ2-5; D unresolved. The end of the DNA fits TRBJ2-7 better, so the J call may be wrong. Germline V CDR1 and CDR2: MDHEN, SYDVKM. This CDR3 is 13 amino acids long. CDR3 protein: CASTPQTGYEQYF. The DNA of the CDR3 is TGTGCCAGCACCCCCCAGACTGGCTACGAGCAGTACTTC.

J is TRBJ2-7 and V is TRBV4-1, with D perhaps being TRBD1 or TRBD2 (6 bases each). The CDR3 is 14 amino acids. Germline CDR1 reads MGHRA; CDR2 reads YSYEKL. With 6 bases removed from V and 3 bases from J, the gap between germline ends came to 15 bases. DNA of the CDR3: TGCGCCAGCAGTTCGGTCGGGGGCCTCTACGAGCAGTACTTC. This translates into CASSSVGGLYEQYF.

For the CDR3, the DNA is TGCGCCAGCAGTGGGGCCCGTTGCTCTAGACAGGGGCTTTGGGAAAAACTGTTTTTT. Translating gives CASSGARCSRQGLWEKLFF. The chain carries TRBV10-1 and TRBJ1-4; 8 nucleotides line up with TRBD1. CDR1 and CDR2 from the germline V gene are WNHNN and SYGVQD (reference sequence). Trimming took 4 bases from V and 8 from J; bases not matched to a gene: 21. The CDR3 runs to 19 residues.

The J gene is TRBJ2-7, the V gene TRBV7-2; perhaps TRBD2 as D (5 bases). Germline V CDR1 and CDR2: SGHTA, FQGNSA. The CDR3 consists of 14 residues. V lost 1 base to trimming and J lost 6 bases, with 13 bases between them. Here the CDR3 reads CASSLVRLEGEQYF. The CDR3 DNA sequence: TGTGCCAGCAGCTTAGTTCGGCTTGAGGGCGAGCAGTACTTC.

The chain links TRBV6-6 to TRBJ1-2; 9 positions agree with TRBD1. Trimming removed 6 bases from V and 5 bases from J; junction bases left unmatched: 7. The V gene's germline CDR1 is MNHNY and CDR2 SVGAGI (reference sequence). The CDR3 runs 14 residues. The DNA for the CDR3 is TGTGCCAGCAGCCGGAGACAGGGGGGGTATGGCTACACCTTC. Translating it yields CASSRRQGGYGYTF.

This clone was counted only a few times. DNA of the CDR3: TGTGCCAGCAGGGTAAATTCAGGAAACACCATATATTTT. It translates to CASRVNSGNTIYF. The chain recombines TRBV6-1 with TRBJ1-3; D gene ambiguous. Germline V gene lookup returns CDR1 MNHNS and CDR2 SASEGT. V gave up 6 bases and J gave up 4 bases, with 10 bases separating them. The CDR3 spans 13 residues.

A note on this clone: This CDR3 is also generated by other DNA sequences in the sample. The chain couples TRBV5-1 to TRBJ2-6; no firm D call. Between the trimmed V and J ends, which lost 4 bases and 0 bases, there was a span of 20 bases. This CDR3 comprises 19 residues. The germline V gene encodes CDR1 SGHRS and CDR2 YFSETQ. CDR3 sequence reads: CASSLPRWADTSGANVLTF. The CDR3 region has the DNA TGCGCCAGCAGCCTGCCCCGTTGGGCTGATACCTCTGGGGCCAACGTCCTGACTTTC. The entire variable domain, with the rest obtained from reference TRBV5-1 and TRBJ2-6, is as follows: KAGVTQTPRYLIKTRGQQVTLSCSPISGHRSVSWYQQTPGQGLQFLFEYFSETQRNKGNFPGRFSGRQFSNSRSEMNVSTLELGDSALYLCASSLPRWADTSGANVLTFGAGSRLTVL.

The rearrangement uses TRBV5-1 and TRBJ2-1; a possible D gene is TRBD1 (6 bases). Germline loops: CDR1 SGHRS, CDR2 YFSETQ. V was trimmed by 4 bases and J by 4 bases, leaving 15 bases between them. The CDR3 is made up of 15 amino acids. CDR3 residues: CASSPNRDSYNEQFF. The CDR3 DNA is TGCGCCAGCAGCCCCAACAGGGATTCTTACAATGAGCAGTTCTTC.

V is TRBV7-2 and J is TRBJ2-5; D not certain. This CDR3 is 13 amino acids long. Germline CDR1 SGHTA, CDR2 FQGNSA. The germline V and J ends were trimmed by 7 bases and 9 bases, with 18 bases remaining between them. The DNA of the CDR3 is TGTGCCAGCAACCTCTCGCCAGCCGACTCCCAGTACTTC. It translates to CASNLSPADSQYF.

The rearrangement uses TRBV5-6 and TRBJ1-2; a possible D gene is TRBD1 (6 bases). Germline V gene lookup returns CDR1 SGHDT and CDR2 YYEEEE. This CDR3 region has 15 residues. V was clipped by 0 bases and J by 1 base, with 10 bases between them. As DNA, the CDR3 is TGTGCCAGCAGCTTGGGACAGGCATATAACTATGGCTACACCTTC. The encoded protein is CASSLGQAYNYGYTF.

V and J are TRBV25-1 and TRBJ2-7; weak D call: TRBD2 (7 bases). With 5 bases removed from V and 7 bases from J, the gap between germline ends came to 15 bases. The CDR3 spans 13 residues. Germline CDR1 reads MGHDK; CDR2 reads SYGVNS. The CDR3 loop reads CASSKPGGEEQYF. In nucleotides, the CDR3 is TGTGCCAGCAGTAAACCGGGGGGCGAAGAGCAGTACTTC.

V gene TRBV19 combines with J gene TRBJ1-2; D gene ambiguous. The V end was cut by 5 bases, the J end by 4 bases, with 14 bases between. This CDR3 region has 14 residues. Germline V gene sequence: CDR1 LNHDA, CDR2 SQIVND (reference sequence). CDR3 nucleotides: TGTGCCAGTAGTCTTGGCAGAGCCCTCTATGGCTACACCTTC. Protein sequence: CASSLGRALYGYTF.

The chain links TRBV2 to TRBJ2-3; D ambiguous. The CDR3 has 18 amino acids. Germline V gene data show CDR1 as SNHLY and CDR2 as FYNNEI. The V and J ends lost 6 bases and 0 bases respectively, with 22 bases between them. This CDR3 is CASSETSHSGSSTDTQYF. The CDR3 nucleotides read TGTGCCAGCAGCGAAACCTCACATTCAGGAAGTAGCACAGATACGCAGTATTTT.

In regard to this clone: Within the sample, other DNA sequences also encode this same CDR3. This chain links TRBV6-4 with TRBJ2-3, with TRBD2 identical over 12 bases. J was trimmed by 3 bases and V by 0 bases; bases with no gene match: 1. The CDR3 extends over 16 amino acids. CDR1 and CDR2 from the germline V gene are MRHNA and SNTAGT. CDR3 in amino acids: CASSDSTSGGTDTQYF. The CDR3 region has the DNA TGTGCCAGCAGTGACTCGACTAGCGGGGGAACAGATACGCAGTATTTT.

The rearrangement links TRBV25-1 to TRBJ2-3; perhaps TRBD1 as D (6 bases). CDR3 length equals 12 residues. Germline V gives CDR1 MGHDK, CDR2 SYGVNS. Trimming took off 6 bases at V and 5 bases at J, with 9 bases between the two ends. CDR3 residues: CASREGGDTQYF. The CDR3 DNA follows: TGTGCCAGCAGAGAAGGGGGAGATACGCAGTATTTT.

This chain uses TRBV19 with TRBJ1-1, with D unresolved. Germline CDR1 reads LNHDA; CDR2 reads SQIVND (reference sequence). The CDR3 totals 15 residues. The V end lost 4 bases, the J end lost 0 bases, and 12 bases lay between the germline ends. The CDR3 spells CASSRAKGLNTEAFF. In nucleotides, the CDR3 is TGTGCCAGTAGTAGAGCTAAGGGCTTGAACACTGAAGCTTTCTTT.

The rearrangement links TRBV7-8 to TRBJ2-3; TRBD2 matches 10 bases. V was clipped by 2 bases and J by 0 bases; unmatched bases: 14. The CDR3 has 20 amino acids. Germline V gene sequence: CDR1 SGHVS, CDR2 FQNEAQ. The CDR3 DNA is TGTGCCAGCAGCTTATTTTACATAGCGGGGGGACTCACTAGCACAGATACGCAGTATTTT. Its protein is CASSLFYIAGGLTSTDTQYF.

The gene calls are TRBV25-1 and TRBJ1-1; no firm D call. The CDR3 is made up of 11 amino acids. CDR1 and CDR2 from the germline V gene are MGHDK and SYGVNS. Trimming pared 2 bases from V and 7 bases from J, leaving 5 bases between. The CDR3 region is CASSEDGEAFF. The CDR3 nucleotides are TGTGCCAGCAGTGAAGACGGTGAAGCTTTCTTT.

The chain uses TRBV27 and TRBJ2-1; no clear D. Trimming shortened V by 0 bases and J by 5 bases, and 2 bases separated the two germline ends. Germline values: CDR1 MNHEY, CDR2 SMNVEV (reference sequence). The CDR3 is 12 residues long. The CDR3 protein is CASSLSNNEQFF. As DNA, the CDR3 is TGTGCCAGCAGTTTATCAAACAATGAGCAGTTCTTC.